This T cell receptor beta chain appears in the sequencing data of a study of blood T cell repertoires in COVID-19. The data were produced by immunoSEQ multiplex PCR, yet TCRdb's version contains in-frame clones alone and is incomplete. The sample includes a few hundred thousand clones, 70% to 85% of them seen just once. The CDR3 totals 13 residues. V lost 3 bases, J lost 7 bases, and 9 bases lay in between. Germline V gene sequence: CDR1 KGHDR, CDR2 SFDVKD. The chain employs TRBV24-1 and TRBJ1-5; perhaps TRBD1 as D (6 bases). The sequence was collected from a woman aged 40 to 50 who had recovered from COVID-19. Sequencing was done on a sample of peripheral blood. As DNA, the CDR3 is TGTGCCACCAGTGATCAGGGGTGGCAGCCCCAGCATTTT. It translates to CATSDQGWQPQHF.